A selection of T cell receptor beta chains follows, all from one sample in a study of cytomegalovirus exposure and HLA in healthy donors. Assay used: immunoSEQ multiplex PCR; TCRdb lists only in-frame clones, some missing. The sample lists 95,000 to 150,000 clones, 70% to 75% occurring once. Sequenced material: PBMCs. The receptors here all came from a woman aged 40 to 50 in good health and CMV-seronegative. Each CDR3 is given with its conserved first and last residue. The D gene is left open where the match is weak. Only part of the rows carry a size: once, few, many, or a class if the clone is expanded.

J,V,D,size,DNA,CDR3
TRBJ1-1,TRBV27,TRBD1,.,TGTGCCAGCAGAAGAGAAACAGGGGATGCGAACACTGAAGCTTTCTTT,CASRRETGDANTEAFF
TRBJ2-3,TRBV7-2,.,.,TGTGCCAGCAGCTCCTTTTCCGTGAGCACAGATACGCAGTATTTT,CASSSFSVSTDTQYF
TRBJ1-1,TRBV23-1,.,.,TGCGCCAGCAGTCGAAGGAGGCCACTAACCTCAGCTTTCTTT,CASSRRRPLTSAFF
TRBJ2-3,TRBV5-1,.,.,TGCGCCAGCAGCTTGGGTGCTGGCCTCTCAGATACGCAGTATTTT,CASSLGAGLSDTQYF
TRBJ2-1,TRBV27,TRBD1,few,TGTGCCAGCAGTTCGGACAGGCTCAATGAGCAGTTCTTC,CASSSDRLNEQFF
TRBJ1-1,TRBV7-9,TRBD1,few,TGTGCCAGCAGCCCACGACAGGGGGCGAACACTGAAGCTTTCTTT,CASSPRQGANTEAFF
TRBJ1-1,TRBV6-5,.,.,TGTGCCAGCAGTTATGAGGGAGTACGGACTGAAGCTTTCTTT,CASSYEGVRTEAFF
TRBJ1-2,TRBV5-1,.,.,TGTGCCAGCAGCTTGGTCGGACGTCCGGGGTATGGCTACACCTTC,CASSLVGRPGYGYTF
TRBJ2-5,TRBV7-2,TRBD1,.,TGTGCCAGCAGCGCAGGACAGGGTGGAAAGACCCAGTACTTC,CASSAGQGGKTQYF
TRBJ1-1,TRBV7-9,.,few,TGTGCCAGCAGCTTAGGTCAAGCGAACACTGAAGCTTTCTTT,CASSLGQANTEAFF
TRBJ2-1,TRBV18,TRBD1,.,TGTGCCAGCTCCCTCGGGACAGATAATGAGCAGTTCTTC,CASSLGTDNEQFF
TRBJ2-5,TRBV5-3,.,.,TGTGCCAGAAGCCTAGAACAGGGTGAGGAGACCCAGTACTTC,CARSLEQGEETQYF
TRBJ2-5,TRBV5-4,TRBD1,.,TGTGCCAGCAGCACCACAGGGGGCACGCAAGAGACCCAGTACTTC,CASSTTGGTQETQYF
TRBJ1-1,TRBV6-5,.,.,TGTGCCAGCAGTTCGGACAAGGTCAAAGAGAACACTGAAGCTTTCTTT,CASSSDKVKENTEAFF
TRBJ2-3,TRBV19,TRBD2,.,TGTGCCAGTAAGGCTAGCGGGGGGGTGGGTACGCAGTATTTT,CASKASGGVGTQYF
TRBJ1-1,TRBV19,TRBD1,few,TGTGCCAGTAGTAGACAGGGGGCGAACACTGAAGCTTTCTTT,CASSRQGANTEAFF
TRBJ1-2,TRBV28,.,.,TGTGCCACGGAGGGCTATGGCTACACCTTC,CATEGYGYTF
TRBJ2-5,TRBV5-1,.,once,TGCGCCAGCAGCTTGGCCCCGGGGGAACAAGAGACCCAGTACTTC,CASSLAPGEQETQYF
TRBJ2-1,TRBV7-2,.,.,TGTGCCAGCAGACTTCCGGGGTCCTACAATGAGCAGTTCTTC,CASRLPGSYNEQFF
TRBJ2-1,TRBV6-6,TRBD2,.,TGTGCCAGCAGAGAAAGCGGGGGGGCCTCCAATGAGCAGTTCTTC,CASRESGGASNEQFF
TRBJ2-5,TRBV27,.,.,TGTGCCAGCAGTTTACGGAGGGGTTGGGAGACCCAGTACTTC,CASSLRRGWETQYF
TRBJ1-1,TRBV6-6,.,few,TGTGCCAGCAACCTCAGGGGAACTGAAGCTTTCTTT,CASNLRGTEAFF
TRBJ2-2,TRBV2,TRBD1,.,TGTGCCAGCAGTGGGGGCACTGACAGGGGGCGCGACACCGGGGAGCTGTTTTTT,CASSGGTDRGRDTGELFF
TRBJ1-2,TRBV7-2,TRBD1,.,TGTGCCAGCAGCTTCGGCAGGGGGCGCGACTACACCTTC,CASSFGRGRDYTF
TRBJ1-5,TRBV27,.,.,TGTGCCAGCAGTTTAGTACAGGGCTCAAGGAGCAATCAGCCCCAGCATTTT,CASSLVQGSRSNQPQHF
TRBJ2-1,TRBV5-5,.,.,TGTGCCAGCAGCGTGGGGGTAGGGCAGGGGTTTGGGTATGAGCAGTTCTTC,CASSVGVGQGFGYEQFF
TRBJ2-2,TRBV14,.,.,TGTGCCAGCAGCCCACGGGGATCCAACACCGGGGAGCTGTTTTTT,CASSPRGSNTGELFF
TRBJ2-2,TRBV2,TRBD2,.,TGTGCCGAAGGGAGGGGTCCGGGCACCGGGGAGCTGTTTTTT,CAEGRGPGTGELFF
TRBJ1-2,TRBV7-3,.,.,TGTGCCAGCAGCCGGGGGGGGGATGACTATGGCTACACCTTC,CASSRGGDDYGYTF
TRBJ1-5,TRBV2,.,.,TGTGCCAGCAGTGACAGGCGGGGGGATCAGCCCCAGCATTTT,CASSDRRGDQPQHF
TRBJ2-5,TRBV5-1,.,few,TGCGCCAGCTCGTCCCCCGTTCGGGAGACCCAGTACTTC,CASSSPVRETQYF
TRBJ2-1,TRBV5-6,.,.,TGTGCCAGCAGCTTGTGGGGCAGGGTATCATACAATGAGCAGTTCTTC,CASSLWGRVSYNEQFF
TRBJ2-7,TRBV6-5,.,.,TGTGCCAGCAGTTCCTATAGCGAGCGGCTCTCCTACGAGCAGTACTTC,CASSSYSERLSYEQYF
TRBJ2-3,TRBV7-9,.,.,TGTGCCAGCAGCTTGGCGGGACGCACAGATACGCAGTATTTT,CASSLAGRTDTQYF
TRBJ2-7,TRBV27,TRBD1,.,TGTGCCAGCAGTCGGACAGGGGGTAGCCCCTACGAGCAGTACTTC,CASSRTGGSPYEQYF
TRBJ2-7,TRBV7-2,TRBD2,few,TGTGCCAGCAGCGCACCACACGGGACTAGCGGGGCCTACGAGCAGTACTTC,CASSAPHGTSGAYEQYF
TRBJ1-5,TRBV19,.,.,TGTGCCAGTAGTCCAACGAGGAATCAGCCCCAGCATTTT,CASSPTRNQPQHF
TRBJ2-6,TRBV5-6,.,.,TGTGCCAGCGCCCTATTGGGCACCTACTCTGGGGCCAACGTCCTGACTTTC,CASALLGTYSGANVLTF
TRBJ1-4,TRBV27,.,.,TGTGCCAGCACCCCCGAACGGAAACTGTTTTTT,CASTPERKLFF
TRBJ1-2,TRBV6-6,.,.,TGTGCCAGCAGTTACGTCGGGGGGCCGGATGGCTACACCTTC,CASSYVGGPDGYTF
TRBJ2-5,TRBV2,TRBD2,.,TGTGCCAGCAGTACGACTAGCGGGGGGGATCAAGAGACCCAGTACTTC,CASSTTSGGDQETQYF
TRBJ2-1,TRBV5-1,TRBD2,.,TGCGCCAGCAGCTTGGCCCCCGGCGGGGGGGCCGCGAATGAGCAGTTCTTC,CASSLAPGGGAANEQFF
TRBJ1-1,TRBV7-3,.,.,TGTGCCAGCAGCTCCTACCTGAACACTGAAGCTTTCTTT,CASSSYLNTEAFF
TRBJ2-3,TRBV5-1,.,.,TGCGCCAGCAGCTTGGCACCATTAGGGGCAGATACGCAGTATTTT,CASSLAPLGADTQYF
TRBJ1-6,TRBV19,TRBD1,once,TGTGCCAGTAGTTTTCGGGGCGGCAGGGGGCAGCATTCACCCCTCCACTTT,CASSFRGGRGQHSPLHF
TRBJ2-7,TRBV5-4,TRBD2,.,TGTGCCAGCAAACTCGGGGGAGGGTCATACGAGCAGTACTTC,CASKLGGGSYEQYF
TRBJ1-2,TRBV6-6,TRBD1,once,TGTGCCAGCAGTTACCCTCTACAGGGGGGCGGCTATGGCTACACCTTC,CASSYPLQGGGYGYTF
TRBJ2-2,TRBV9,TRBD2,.,TGTGCCAGCAGCGCCCGGGGGGGGAACACCGGGGAGCTGTTTTTT,CASSARGGNTGELFF